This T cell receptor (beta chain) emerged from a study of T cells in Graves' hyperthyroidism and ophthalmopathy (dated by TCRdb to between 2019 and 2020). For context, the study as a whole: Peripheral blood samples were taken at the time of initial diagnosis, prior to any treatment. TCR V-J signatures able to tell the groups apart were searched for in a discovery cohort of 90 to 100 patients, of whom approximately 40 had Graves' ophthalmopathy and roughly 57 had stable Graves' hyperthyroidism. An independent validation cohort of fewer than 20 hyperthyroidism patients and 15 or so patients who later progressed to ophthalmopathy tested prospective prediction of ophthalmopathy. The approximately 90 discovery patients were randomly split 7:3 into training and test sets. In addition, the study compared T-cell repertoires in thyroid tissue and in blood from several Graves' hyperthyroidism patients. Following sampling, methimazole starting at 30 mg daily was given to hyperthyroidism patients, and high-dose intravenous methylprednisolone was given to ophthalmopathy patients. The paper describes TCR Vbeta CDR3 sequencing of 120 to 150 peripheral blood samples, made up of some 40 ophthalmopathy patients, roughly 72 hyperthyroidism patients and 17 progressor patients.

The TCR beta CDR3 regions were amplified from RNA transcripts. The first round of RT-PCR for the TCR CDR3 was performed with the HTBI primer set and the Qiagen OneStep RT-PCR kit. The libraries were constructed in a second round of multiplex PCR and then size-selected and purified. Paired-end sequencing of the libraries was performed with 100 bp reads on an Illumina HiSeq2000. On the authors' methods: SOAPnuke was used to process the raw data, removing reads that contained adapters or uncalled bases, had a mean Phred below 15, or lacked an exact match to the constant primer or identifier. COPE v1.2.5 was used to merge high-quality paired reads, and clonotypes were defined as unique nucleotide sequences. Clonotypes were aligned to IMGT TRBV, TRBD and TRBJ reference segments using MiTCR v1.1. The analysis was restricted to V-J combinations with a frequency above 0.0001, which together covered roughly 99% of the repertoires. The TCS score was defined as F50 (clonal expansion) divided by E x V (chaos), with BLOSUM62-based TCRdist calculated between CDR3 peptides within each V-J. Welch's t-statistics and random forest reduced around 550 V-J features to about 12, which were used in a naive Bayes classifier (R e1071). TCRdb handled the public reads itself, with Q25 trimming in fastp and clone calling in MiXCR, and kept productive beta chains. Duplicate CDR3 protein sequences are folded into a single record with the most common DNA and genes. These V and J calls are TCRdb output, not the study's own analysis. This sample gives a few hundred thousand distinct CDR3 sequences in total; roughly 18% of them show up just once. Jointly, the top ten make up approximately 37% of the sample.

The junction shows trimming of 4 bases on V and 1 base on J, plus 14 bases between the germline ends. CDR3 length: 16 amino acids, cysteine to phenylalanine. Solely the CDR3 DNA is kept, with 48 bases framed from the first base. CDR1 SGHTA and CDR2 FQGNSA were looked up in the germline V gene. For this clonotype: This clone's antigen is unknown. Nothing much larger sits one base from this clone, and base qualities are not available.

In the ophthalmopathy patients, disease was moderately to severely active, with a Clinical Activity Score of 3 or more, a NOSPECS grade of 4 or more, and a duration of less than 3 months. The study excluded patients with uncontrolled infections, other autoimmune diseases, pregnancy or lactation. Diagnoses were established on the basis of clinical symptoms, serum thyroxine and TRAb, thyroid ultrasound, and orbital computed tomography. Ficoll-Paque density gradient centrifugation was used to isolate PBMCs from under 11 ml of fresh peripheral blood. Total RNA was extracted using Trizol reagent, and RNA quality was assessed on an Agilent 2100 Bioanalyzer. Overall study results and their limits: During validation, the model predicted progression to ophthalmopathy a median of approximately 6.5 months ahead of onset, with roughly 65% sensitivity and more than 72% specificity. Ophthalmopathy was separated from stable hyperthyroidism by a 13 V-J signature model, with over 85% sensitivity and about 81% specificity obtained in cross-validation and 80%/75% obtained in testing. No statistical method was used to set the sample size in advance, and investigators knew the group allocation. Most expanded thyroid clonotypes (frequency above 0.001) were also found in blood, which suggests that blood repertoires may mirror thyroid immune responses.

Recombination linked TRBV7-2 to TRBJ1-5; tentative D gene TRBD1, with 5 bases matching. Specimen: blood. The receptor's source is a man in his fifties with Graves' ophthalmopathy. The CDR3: CASSSGGEWSNQPQHF. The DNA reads TGTGCCAGCAGCTCTGGGGGGGAATGGAGCAATCAGCCCCAGCATTTT.